One sample yielded the 4 T cell receptor beta chains listed below, sequenced in a study of somatic mutations in cytotoxic T cells in rheumatoid arthritis. Repertoires were generated with immunoSEQ multiplex PCR, while TCRdb's copy carries only in-frame clones and drops some. The sample holds 14,000 or so clones, approximately 69% seen once. Input material: CD8+ T cells sorted from blood. The receptors shown here come from an adult with rheumatoid arthritis.

V and J are TRBV6-5 and TRBJ2-1; 9 bases are shared with TRBD2. The CDR3 totals 15 residues. In germline, CDR1 is MNHEY, CDR2 SVGAGI. Trimming took 5 bases from V and 2 from J; bases not matched to a gene: 4. The CDR3: CASSGSGGPYNEQFF. The CDR3, as DNA: TGTGCCAGCAGTGGAAGCGGGGGGCCCTACAATGAGCAGTTCTTC.

The chain uses TRBV9 and TRBJ2-7; D is ambiguous. Trimming cost V 4 bases and J 1 base, with 15 bases left between them. CDR3 length: 15 amino acids. Germline V gives CDR1 SGDLS, CDR2 YYNGEE. CDR3: CASSPTDAASYEQYF. The CDR3 region has the DNA TGTGCCAGCAGCCCTACCGATGCAGCTTCCTACGAGCAGTACTTC.

The DNA of the CDR3 is TGTGCCAGCAGCTCACAGGGCCCCCAGGATTCGGACGAGCAGTACTTC. It encodes CASSSQGPQDSDEQYF. This chain links TRBV7-9 with TRBJ2-7, with D possibly matching TRBD1 (6 bases). CDR3 length: 16 residues. Trimming removed 4 bases from V and 5 bases from J, with 21 bases in between. Germline CDR1 SEHNR, CDR2 FQNEAQ (reference sequence).

The chain employs TRBV4-2 and TRBJ1-5, with D possibly TRBD1 on 6 matching bases. V lost 6 bases to trimming and J lost 0 bases, with 9 bases between them. The CDR3 totals 14 residues. Germline assignment: CDR1 LGHNA and CDR2 YNFKEQ. This CDR3 reads CASRYRDSNQPQHF. The CDR3 nucleotides are TGTGCCAGCAGATACAGGGATAGCAATCAGCCCCAGCATTTT.